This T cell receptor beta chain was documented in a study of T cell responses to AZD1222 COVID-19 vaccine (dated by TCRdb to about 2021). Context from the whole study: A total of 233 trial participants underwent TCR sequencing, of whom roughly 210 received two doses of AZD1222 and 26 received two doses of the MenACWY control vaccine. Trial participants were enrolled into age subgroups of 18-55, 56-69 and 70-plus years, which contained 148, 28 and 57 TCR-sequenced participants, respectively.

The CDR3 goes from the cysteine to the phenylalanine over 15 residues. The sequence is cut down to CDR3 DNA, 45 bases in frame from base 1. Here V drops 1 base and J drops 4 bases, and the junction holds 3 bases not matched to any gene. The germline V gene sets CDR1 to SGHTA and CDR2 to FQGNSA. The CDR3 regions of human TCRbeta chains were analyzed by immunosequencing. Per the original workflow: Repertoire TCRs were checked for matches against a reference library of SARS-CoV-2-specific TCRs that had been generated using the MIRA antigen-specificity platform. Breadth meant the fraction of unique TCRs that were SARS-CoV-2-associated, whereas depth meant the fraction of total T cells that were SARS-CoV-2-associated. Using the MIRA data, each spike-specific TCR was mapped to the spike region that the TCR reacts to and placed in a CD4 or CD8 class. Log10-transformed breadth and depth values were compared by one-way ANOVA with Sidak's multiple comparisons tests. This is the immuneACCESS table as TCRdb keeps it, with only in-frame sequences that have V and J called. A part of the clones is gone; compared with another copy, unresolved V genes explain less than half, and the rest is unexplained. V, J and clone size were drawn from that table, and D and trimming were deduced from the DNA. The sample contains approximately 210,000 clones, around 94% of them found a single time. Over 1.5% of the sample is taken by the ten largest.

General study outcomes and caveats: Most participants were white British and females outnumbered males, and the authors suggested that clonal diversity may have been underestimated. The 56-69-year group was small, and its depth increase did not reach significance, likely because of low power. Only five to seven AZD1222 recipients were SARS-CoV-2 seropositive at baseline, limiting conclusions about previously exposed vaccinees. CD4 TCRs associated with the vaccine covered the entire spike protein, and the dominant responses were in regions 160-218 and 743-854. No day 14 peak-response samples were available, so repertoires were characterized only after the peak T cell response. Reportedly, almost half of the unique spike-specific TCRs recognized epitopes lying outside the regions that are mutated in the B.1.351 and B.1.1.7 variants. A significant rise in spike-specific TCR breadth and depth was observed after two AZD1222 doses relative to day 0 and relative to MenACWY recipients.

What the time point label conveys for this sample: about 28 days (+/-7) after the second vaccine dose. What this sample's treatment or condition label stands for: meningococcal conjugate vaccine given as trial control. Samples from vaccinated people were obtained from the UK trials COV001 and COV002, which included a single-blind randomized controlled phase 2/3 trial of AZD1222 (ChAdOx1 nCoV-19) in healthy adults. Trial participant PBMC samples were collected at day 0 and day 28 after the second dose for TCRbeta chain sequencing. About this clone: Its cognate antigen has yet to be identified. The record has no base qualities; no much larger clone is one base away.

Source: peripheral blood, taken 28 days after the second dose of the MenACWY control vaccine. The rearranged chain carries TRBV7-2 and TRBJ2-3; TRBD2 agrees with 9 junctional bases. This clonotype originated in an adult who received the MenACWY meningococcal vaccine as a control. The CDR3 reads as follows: CASSLGLAAPDTQYF. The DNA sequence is TGTGCCAGCAGCTTAGGACTAGCGGCACCAGATACGCAGTATTTT.